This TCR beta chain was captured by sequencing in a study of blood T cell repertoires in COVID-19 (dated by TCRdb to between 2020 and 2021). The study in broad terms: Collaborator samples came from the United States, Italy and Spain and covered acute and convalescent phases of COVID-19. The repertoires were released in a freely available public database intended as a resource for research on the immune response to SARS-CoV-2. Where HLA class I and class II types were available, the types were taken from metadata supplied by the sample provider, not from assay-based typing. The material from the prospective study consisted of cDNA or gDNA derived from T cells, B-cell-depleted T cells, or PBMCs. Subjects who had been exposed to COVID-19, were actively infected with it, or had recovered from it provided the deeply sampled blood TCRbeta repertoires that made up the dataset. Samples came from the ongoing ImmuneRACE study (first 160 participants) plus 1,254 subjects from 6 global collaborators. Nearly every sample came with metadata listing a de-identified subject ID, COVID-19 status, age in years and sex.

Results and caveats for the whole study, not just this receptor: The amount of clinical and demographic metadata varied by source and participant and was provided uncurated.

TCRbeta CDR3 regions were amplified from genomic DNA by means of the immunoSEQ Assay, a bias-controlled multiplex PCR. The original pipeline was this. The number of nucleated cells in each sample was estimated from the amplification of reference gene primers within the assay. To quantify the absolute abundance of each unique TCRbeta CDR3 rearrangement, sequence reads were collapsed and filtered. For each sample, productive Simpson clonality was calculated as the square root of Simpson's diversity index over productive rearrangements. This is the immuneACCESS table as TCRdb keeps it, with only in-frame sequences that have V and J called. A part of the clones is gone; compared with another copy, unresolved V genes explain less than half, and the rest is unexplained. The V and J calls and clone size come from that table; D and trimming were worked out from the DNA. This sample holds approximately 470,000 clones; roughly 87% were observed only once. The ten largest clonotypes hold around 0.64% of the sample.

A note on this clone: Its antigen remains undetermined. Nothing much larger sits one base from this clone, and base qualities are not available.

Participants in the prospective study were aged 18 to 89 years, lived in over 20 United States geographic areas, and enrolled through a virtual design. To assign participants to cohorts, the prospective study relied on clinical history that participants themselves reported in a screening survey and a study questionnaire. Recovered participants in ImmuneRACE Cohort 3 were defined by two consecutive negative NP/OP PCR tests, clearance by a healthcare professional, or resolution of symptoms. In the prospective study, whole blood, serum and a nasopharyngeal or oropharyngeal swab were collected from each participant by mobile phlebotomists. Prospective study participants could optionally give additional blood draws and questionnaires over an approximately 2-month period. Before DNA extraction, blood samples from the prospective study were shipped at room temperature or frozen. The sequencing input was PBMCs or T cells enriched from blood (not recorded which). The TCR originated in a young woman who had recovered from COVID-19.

In nucleotides, the sequence is TGTGCCAGCAGTTACGTCGGTGAAAAACTGTTTTTT. The encoded protein is CASSYVGEKLFF. The sequence is built from TRBV6-2 or TRBV6-3 and TRBJ1-4, with no confidently assigned D gene. CDR1 and CDR2 are drawn from the germline V gene: MNHEY, SVGEGT. Deletion took 2 bases off V and 7 bases off J, with a span of 5 bases between the germline ends. CDR3 length: 12 amino acids, cysteine to phenylalanine. Only the CDR3 portion is preserved as DNA: 36 bases, with reading frame beginning at the first base.